The 30 T cell receptor beta chains in this list originate from one sample, sequenced in a study of beta chain features in type 1 diabetes listed by TCRdb under 2018. Their recognized antigens are unknown. The investigation overall reported the following: A moderate but significant shortening of TCRB CDR3 length was observed in type 1 diabetes patients in all four CD4+ subsets.

Receptor amplification or capture employed the immunoSEQ multiplex PCR assay. The entire isolated RNA was reverse transcribed using the High Capacity cDNA Reverse Transcription Kit, and thus expressed TCRB transcripts were sequenced. The table comes from immuneACCESS by way of TCRdb, which keeps in-frame sequences with V and J called. Part of the clones is missing from these tables; in studies checked, under half for an unresolved V gene and the rest for unknown reasons. For this sample there are around 600,000 clones; 9.5% to 15% appear just once. In total, the top ten clones hold around 0.12% of the sample. Sequencing input: naive CD4+ T cells from blood. The cell subset or site label, read with the paper, signifies: true naive CD4+ T cells. These receptors were collected from a man aged 30 to 45 with type 1 diabetes.

This clone has a handful of counts. The chain joins TRBV15 to TRBJ1-2; 7 bases are a match to TRBD1. This CDR3 spans 15 amino acids. Germline V gene sequence: CDR1 LNHNV, CDR2 YYDKDF (reference sequence). Germline trimming cut 5 bases from V and 3 bases from J; bases unmatched to any gene: 9. CDR3 DNA sequence: TGTGCCACCAGCGGGGGACAGCCCTCCTACTATGGCTACACCTTC. Protein product: CATSGGQPSYYGYTF.

This chain links TRBV9 with TRBJ1-3; D perhaps matches TRBD1 (5 bases). CDR1 is SGDLS and CDR2 is YYNGEE in the germline V gene. Trimming removed 4 bases at V and 8 bases at J, with 13 bases between. This CDR3 is built from 13 residues. CDR3 protein: CASSPSVGDTIYF. The CDR3 bases are TGTGCCAGCAGCCCTTCTGTGGGGGACACCATATATTTT.

The J gene is TRBJ2-2, the V gene TRBV6-5; D gene ambiguous. V was shortened by 0 bases and J by 0 bases, with 5 bases between the two germline ends. The CDR3 spans 15 residues. The germline V gene has CDR1 MNHEY and CDR2 SVGAGI. CDR3 DNA sequence: TGTGCCAGCAGTTACTCATATACGAACACCGGGGAGCTGTTTTTT. This codes for CASSYSYTNTGELFF.

This clone was counted a few times. This sequence joins TRBV9 and TRBJ1-4; D is unresolved. Germline-derived CDR1 and CDR2 are SGDLS and YYNGEE. V dropped 5 bases and J dropped 0 bases, with 11 bases sitting between them. CDR3 length equals 15 residues. CDR3 region: CASSGEGATNEKLFF. DNA of the CDR3: TGTGCCAGCAGTGGGGAAGGAGCAACTAATGAAAAACTGTTTTTT.

This clone was seen a few times. The chain employs TRBV5-1 and TRBJ1-6; 7 bases map to TRBD1. The germline V gene has CDR1 SGHRS and CDR2 YFSETQ. The CDR3 has 14 amino acids. The V and J ends lost 4 bases and 9 bases, in that order; junction bases with no gene match: 7. CDR3 amino acids: CASSPGTVGSPLHF. CDR3 in DNA: TGCGCCAGCAGCCCCGGGACAGTAGGTTCACCCCTCCACTTT.

This chain connects TRBV4-2 to TRBJ1-5; D is undetermined. This CDR3 has 15 amino acids. Germline loops: CDR1 LGHNA, CDR2 YNFKEQ. V was clipped by 4 bases and J by 7 bases, with 17 bases between them. The CDR3 DNA sequence: TGTGCCAGCAGCCCGGGCCCGGAGGGTGAGCAGCCCCAGCATTTT. This translates into CASSPGPEGEQPQHF.

The chain joins TRBV30 to TRBJ2-7; no clear D. Germline CDR1 GTSNPN, CDR2 SVGIG (reference sequence). Trimming pared 3 bases from V and 3 bases from J, leaving 6 bases between. The CDR3 totals 11 residues. The CDR3 sequence is CAWSDFYEQYF. Here the CDR3 DNA reads TGTGCCTGGAGCGACTTCTACGAGCAGTACTTC.

The J gene is TRBJ2-5, the V gene TRBV6-5; perhaps TRBD1 as D (6 bases). The germline V gene encodes CDR1 MNHEY and CDR2 SVGAGI. The CDR3 contains 16 residues. V lost 4 bases and J 1 base, leaving 16 bases between the germline ends. CDR3 nucleotides: TGTGCCAGCAGTTTGGTACTCCAGGGGACCCAAGAGACCCAGTACTTC. Amino acid sequence: CASSLVLQGTQETQYF.

V gene TRBV6-6 combines with J gene TRBJ1-5, with D possibly TRBD1 on 6 matching bases. The CDR3 has 16 residues. Looked up from germline, CDR1 is MNHNY and CDR2 is SVGAGI (reference sequence). V lost 2 bases and J lost 7, with 18 bases in between. The CDR3 DNA sequence: TGTGCCAGCAGTTACACGGTCGTGGGGGGCAGGCAGCCCCAGCATTTT. The encoded protein is CASSYTVVGGRQPQHF.

The chain couples TRBV29-1 to TRBJ2-5, with 9 bases identical to TRBD1. The DNA end favors TRBJ2-7, so the J call may be wrong. CDR1 and CDR2 from the germline V gene are SQVTM and ANQGSEA. CDR3 length equals 13 residues. The CDR3 sequence: CSVGDRVPYEQYF. The CDR3 nucleotides are TGCAGCGTTGGGGACAGGGTCCCCTACGAGCAGTACTTC.

This clone was picked up a small number of times. V and J are TRBV5-6 and TRBJ2-7; D unresolved. From germline, CDR1 is SGHDT and CDR2 YYEEEE. The CDR3 spans 14 residues. The V end lost 0 bases, the J end lost 5 bases, and 12 bases lay between the germline ends. The CDR3: CASSLGGLPNEQYF. The CDR3 DNA is TGTGCCAGCAGCTTGGGAGGTCTGCCGAACGAGCAGTACTTC.

This clone was observed a few times. The V gene is TRBV18, the J gene TRBJ2-6, with TRBD1 matching 9 bases. The CDR3 consists of 19 residues. The J segment lost 4 bases and the V segment lost 5 bases, leaving 15 bases of the junction unmatched. Germline CDR1 is KGHSH and CDR2 is LQKENI. In nucleotides, the CDR3 is TGTGCCAGCTCAACGACACTGGGACAGGGCCGTACCGGGGCCAACGTCCTGACTTTC. This translates into CASSTTLGQGRTGANVLTF.

This clone was recorded a few times. V gene TRBV5-1 combines with J gene TRBJ2-7; 9 bases map to TRBD2. The junction had 2 bases not matched to a gene; V was cut back by 0 bases and J by 4 bases. This CDR3 comprises 14 residues. CDR1 is SGHRS and CDR2 is YFSETQ in the germline V gene. CDR3 sequence: CASSLGTSEYEQYF. As DNA, the CDR3 is TGCGCCAGCAGCTTGGGGACTAGCGAGTACGAGCAGTACTTC.

The rearrangement joins TRBV9 to TRBJ1-1; tentatively, D is TRBD1 (6 bases). The CDR3 sequence is 16 residues long. The V gene lost 4 bases and the J gene lost 5 bases, with 21 bases spanning the gap. Germline CDR1 is SGDLS and CDR2 is YYNGEE. The CDR3 DNA is TGTGCCAGCAGCCCATTCGGAGCAGGGGTAGGAACTGAAGCTTTCTTT. Residues: CASSPFGAGVGTEAFF.

This clone was observed a few times. The chain recombines TRBV4-2 with TRBJ2-3, with TRBD2 matching over 9 bases. The CDR3 has 17 amino acids. V was pared by 0 bases and J by 2 bases, with 6 bases of the junction left unmatched. Germline V gene data show CDR1 as LGHNA and CDR2 as YNFKEQ. The CDR3 bases are TGTGCCAGCAGCCAAGAGGCAGCGGGGGGAATCACAGATACGCAGTATTTT. Its protein product is CASSQEAAGGITDTQYF.

In its sample, this clone was seen a few times. The rearrangement joins TRBV5-1 to TRBJ2-7; D not resolved. The CDR3 has 13 residues. Germline loops: CDR1 SGHRS, CDR2 YFSETQ. Trimming took off 4 bases at V and 1 base at J, with 9 bases between the two ends. In DNA form, the CDR3 reads TGCGCCAGCAGCCCCGACCGGTCCTACGAGCAGTACTTC. It yields the protein CASSPDRSYEQYF.

The gene calls are TRBV9 and TRBJ2-1; the match to TRBD2 covers 9 bases. From germline, CDR1 is SGDLS and CDR2 YYNGEE. There are 15 residues in the CDR3. Unmatched junction bases numbered 2, after V lost 4 bases and J lost 0 bases. The CDR3 spells CASSFSGSSYNEQFF. Here the CDR3 DNA reads TGTGCCAGCAGCTTTAGCGGGAGCTCCTACAATGAGCAGTTCTTC. The full variable domain, rest sourced from reference TRBV9 and TRBJ2-1, is DSGVTQTPKHLITATGQRVTLRCSPRSGDLSVYWYQQSLDQGLQFLIQYYNGEERAKGNILERFSAQQFPDLHSELNLSSLELGDSALYFCASSFSGSSYNEQFFGPGTRLTVL.

In this sample, this clone turned up a few times. CDR3 nucleotide sequence: TGTGCCAGCAGCCAACAGGTTGCTAATTCACCCCTCCACTTT. Translating it yields CASSQQVANSPLHF. V usage is TRBV9 and J usage is TRBJ1-6, with TRBD1 as a possible D gene (5 bases). Germline V lookup: CDR1 SGDLS, CDR2 YYNGEE. The CDR3 consists of 14 residues. The V end was cut by 4 bases, the J end by 6 bases, with 11 bases between.

The V and J genes are TRBV10-3 and TRBJ2-3, with D perhaps TRBD1 or TRBD2 (6 bases each). The CDR3 length is 15 residues. V lost 0 bases to trimming and J lost 6 bases, with 13 bases between them. The germline gives CDR1 ENHRY, CDR2 SYGVKD. The CDR3 loop is CAISESGGGVDTQYF. The CDR3 coding sequence is TGTGCCATCAGTGAGTCAGGAGGGGGAGTTGATACGCAGTATTTT.

This clone was seen only a few times. The chain combines TRBV25-1 with TRBJ2-1; perhaps D is TRBD1 or TRBD2 (5 bases each). This CDR3 contains 15 residues. Between the trimmed V and J ends, which lost 4 bases and 0 bases, there was a span of 10 bases. CDR1 is MGHDK and CDR2 is SYGVNS in the germline V gene. CDR3 DNA: TGTGCCAGCAGTGCCCCAGGGAGCTCCTACAATGAGCAGTTCTTC. It translates to CASSAPGSSYNEQFF.

This clone turned up a few times. The chain recombines TRBV7-9 with TRBJ2-5; 7 bases are shared with TRBD1. V lost 6 bases to trimming and J lost 4 bases; unmatched junction nucleotides: 8. The CDR3 spans 14 residues. Germline V gives CDR1 SEHNR, CDR2 FQNEAQ (reference sequence). The CDR3: CASRRTGGGETQYF. CDR3 bases: TGTGCCAGCAGACGGACAGGTGGTGGAGAGACCCAGTACTTC.

The V call is TRBV4-2, the J call TRBJ2-7; 9 bases align to TRBD2. Germline-derived CDR1 and CDR2 are LGHNA and YNFKEQ. Germline trimming cut 4 bases from V and 1 base from J; bases unmatched to any gene: 8. The CDR3 is 16 residues long. CDR3 sequence (DNA): TGTGCCAGCAGCCTTATTAGCGGGGGCCCTTCCTACGAGCAGTACTTC. Translated: CASSLISGGPSYEQYF.

V usage is TRBV9 and J usage is TRBJ2-5; TRBD2 matches 7 bases. CDR3 length equals 14 residues. Germline-derived CDR1 and CDR2 are SGDLS and YYNGEE. Germline trimming cut 3 bases from V and 8 bases from J; bases unmatched to any gene: 10. The CDR3 region has the DNA TGTGCCAGCAGCGAGGGAATAGCGGGCGGAACCCAGTACTTC. Amino acid sequence: CASSEGIAGGTQYF.

The table lists this clone with a few counts. The chain is built from TRBV4-2 and TRBJ1-3, with a possible D match to TRBD1 (5 bases). V lost 3 bases and J 0 bases, leaving 12 bases between the germline ends. CDR3 length equals 16 residues. CDR1 is LGHNA and CDR2 is YNFKEQ in the germline V gene. The CDR3 spells CASSHDLTASGNTIYF. The CDR3 region has the DNA TGTGCCAGCAGCCATGATTTGACAGCCTCTGGAAACACCATATATTTT.

A few counts support this clone. The gene calls are TRBV27 and TRBJ1-2; D gene unclear. The germline V and J ends were trimmed by 0 bases and 5 bases, with 7 bases remaining between them. CDR3 length equals 13 residues. CDR1 is MNHEY, CDR2 SMNVEV, per germline (reference sequence). The DNA for the CDR3 is TGTGCCAGCAGTTTATCCATTTCTTATGGCTACACCTTC. This sequence encodes CASSLSISYGYTF.

In its sample, this clone was seen a few times. The chain carries TRBV18 and TRBJ2-1, with a possible D match to TRBD1 (6 bases). Germline loops: CDR1 KGHSH, CDR2 LQKENI. The CDR3 is 15 residues long. The V end lost 2 bases, the J end lost 4 bases, and 12 bases lay between the germline ends. The CDR3 DNA reads as TGTGCCAGCTCACCAACAGGGATGACTTACAATGAGCAGTTCTTC. The encoded protein is CASSPTGMTYNEQFF.

This clone was detected only a few times. This sequence joins TRBV7-3 and TRBJ2-1; D unclear. The germline V and J ends were trimmed by 2 bases and 4 bases, with 6 bases remaining between them. Germline V lookup: CDR1 SGHTA, CDR2 FQGTGA. This CDR3 region has 13 residues. CDR3 loop: CASSLARYNEQFF. The CDR3 nucleotides read TGTGCCAGCAGCTTAGCGAGATACAATGAGCAGTTCTTC.

The V and J genes are TRBV6-5 and TRBJ2-7; D not resolved. This CDR3 is 13 amino acids long. Germline V gene lookup returns CDR1 MNHEY and CDR2 SVGAGI. V was clipped by 5 bases and J by 7 bases, with 15 bases between them. The CDR3 DNA reads TGTGCCAGCAGTCATAATAAACCGAGGGAGCAGTACTTC. Translation: CASSHNKPREQYF.

This clone was counted a few times. This chain links TRBV5-4 with TRBJ2-7; D may be TRBD1 or TRBD2 (5 bases each). This CDR3 region has 15 residues. CDR1 SGHNT and CDR2 YYREEE come from the germline V gene (reference sequence). Trimming took off 4 bases at V and 0 bases at J, with 14 bases between the two ends. In nucleotides, the CDR3 is TGTGCCAGCAGCGCTCTCCGGGACGGCTCCTACGAGCAGTACTTC. Translated: CASSALRDGSYEQYF.

V and J are TRBV29-1 and TRBJ2-1, with 12 bases fitting TRBD2. The CDR3 consists of 20 residues. V gave up 7 bases and J gave up 0 bases; unmatched junction bases: 19. Germline V CDR1 and CDR2: SQVTM, ANQGSEA. CDR3 loop: CSARKERTSGAKSSYNEQFF. DNA for the CDR3: TGCAGCGCTCGGAAGGAAAGGACTAGCGGGGCTAAGAGCTCCTACAATGAGCAGTTCTTC.